This TCR beta chain was found in a study of PD-1 blockade in classical Hodgkin lymphoma. Findings of the study overall: A significant rise in TCR diversity was seen by C4D1 for CD4+ cells but not for CD8+ cells.

Looked up from germline, CDR1 is MNHNS and CDR2 is SASEGT. Germline trimming cut 4 bases from V and 1 base from J; bases unmatched to any gene: 11. CDR3 length equals 19 residues. As concerns this clone: Its specificity is not known.

Every single patient, without exception, relapsed after autologous stem cell transplantation, and brentuximab vedotin exposure varied. Here immunoSEQ multiplex PCR was the method, and the copy in TCRdb shows in-frame clones only, minus some. The repertoire includes 46,000 or so clones, around 70% of them detected once, and 8% to 13% sits in the top ten. The sequencing used peripheral blood mononuclear cells (PBMCs), collected at baseline. The chain employs TRBV6-1 and TRBJ2-2; TRBD2 aligns across 11 bases. This TCR derives from a human donor with classical Hodgkin lymphoma. The CDR3 sequence is CASSGTPGTSGGNTGELFF. Here the CDR3 DNA reads TGTGCCAGCAGTGGGACCCCAGGGACTAGCGGAGGGAACACCGGGGAGCTGTTTTTT.